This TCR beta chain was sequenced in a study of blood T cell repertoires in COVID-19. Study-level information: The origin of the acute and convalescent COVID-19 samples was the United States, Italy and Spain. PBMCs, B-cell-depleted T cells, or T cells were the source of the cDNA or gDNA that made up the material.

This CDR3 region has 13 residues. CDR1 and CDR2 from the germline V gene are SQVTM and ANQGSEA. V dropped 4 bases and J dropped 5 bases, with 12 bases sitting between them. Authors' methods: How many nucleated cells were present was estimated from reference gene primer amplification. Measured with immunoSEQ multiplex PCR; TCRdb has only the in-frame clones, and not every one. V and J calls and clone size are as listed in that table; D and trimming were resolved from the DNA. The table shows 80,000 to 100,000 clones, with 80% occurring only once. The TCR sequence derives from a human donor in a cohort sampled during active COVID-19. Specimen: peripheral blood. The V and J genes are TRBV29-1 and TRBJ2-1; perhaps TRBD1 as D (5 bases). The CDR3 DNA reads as TGCAGCGTTGCTCCACAGGCGAACAATGAGCAGTTCTTC. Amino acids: CSVAPQANNEQFF.